This T cell receptor beta chain derives from a study of cytomegalovirus exposure and HLA in healthy donors. With regard to this clone: Its target is unknown.

V dropped 2 bases and J dropped 3; count of bases not matched to a gene: 4. The CDR3 is 14 amino acids. Germline CDR1 and CDR2: SGHRS and YFSETQ. PCR was performed using 60 Vbeta and 13 Jbeta primers. Assay used: immunoSEQ multiplex PCR; TCRdb lists only in-frame clones, some missing. The sample yields 100,000 to 150,000 clones, 76% seen once. Study results and caveats: Cytomegalovirus-associated TCR beta chains were listed, numbering over 150.

The sequence was collected from a man aged 50 to 59 in good health and CMV-seronegative. The chain carries TRBV5-1 and TRBJ2-5, with 7 nucleotides matching TRBD1. Sequencing was done on a sample of PBMCs. CDR3 amino acids: CASSLGTEEETQYF. CDR3 in DNA: TGCGCCAGCAGCTTAGGGACAGAAGAAGAGACCCAGTACTTC. The variable domain in full, with the rest retrieved from reference TRBV5-1 and TRBJ2-5, is KAGVTQTPRYLIKTRGQQVTLSCSPISGHRSVSWYQQTPGQGLQFLFEYFSETQRNKGNFPGRFSGRQFSNSRSEMNVSTLELGDSALYLCASSLGTEEETQYFGPGTRLLVL.